This passage covers 10 T cell receptor beta chains from one sample sequenced in a study of early T cells in non-severe SARS-CoV-2 infection. A single record per CDR3 protein comes from TCRdb applying MiXCR to the 5' RACE reads. This sample has 50,000 to 65,000 distinct CDR3 sequences, with about 8.9% found just once. Sequenced material: whole blood. These receptors were taken from an adult who was a healthcare worker with PCR-confirmed SARS-CoV-2 infection or an uninfected control (not recorded which).

This clonotype appeared a few times. The genes are TRBV3-2 and TRBJ2-4. TRBV3-2 is a pseudogene locus. The CDR3 is 19 amino acids. DNA of the CDR3: TGTGCCAGCAGCCAAGAAGCTGGACCCTATGACGGAGCCAAAAACATTCAGTACTTC. Protein product: CASSQEAGPYDGAKNIQYF.

This clonotype was counted ten times or more. The rearrangement uses TRBV4-3 and TRBJ2-6; D is undetermined. Trimming removed 3 bases at V and 1 base at J, with 7 bases between. The CDR3 spans 15 residues. Germline V gene sequence: CDR1 LGHNA, CDR2 YSLEER. CDR3 nucleotide sequence: TGCGCCAGCAGCCAGACGGTTTCTGGGGCCAACGTCCTGACTTTC. Residues: CASSQTVSGANVLTF.

A few counts support this clonotype. The chain combines TRBV7-8 with TRBJ2-5; a weak D match, TRBD1 (6 bases). The CDR3 totals 13 residues. V was trimmed by 4 bases and J by 5 bases, leaving 11 bases between them. Germline assignment: CDR1 SGHVS and CDR2 FQNEAQ. CDR3 sequence: CASSSQGGETQYF. DNA of the CDR3: TGTGCCAGCAGCTCACAGGGCGGGGAGACCCAGTACTTC.

Here the CDR3 DNA reads TGTGCCAGTACCCTAGACAGCTCCTACAATGAGCAGTTCTTC. It codes for CASTLDSSYNEQFF. The V gene is TRBV19, the J gene TRBJ2-1, with a tentative D call TRBD1 (5 bases). V lost 7 bases and J 0 bases, leaving 10 bases between the germline ends. The V gene's germline CDR1 is LNHDA and CDR2 SQIVND (reference sequence). The CDR3 spans 14 residues.

This clonotype has at least ten counts. The gene calls are TRBV9 and TRBJ2-2; TRBD2 matches 7 bases. Trimming at V came to 4 bases and at J to 6 bases, leaving 21 bases not matched to a gene. Germline loops: CDR1 SGDLS, CDR2 YYNGEE. The CDR3 length is 19 residues. CDR3 in amino acids: CASSIRGASGHYAPGELFF. The CDR3 region has the DNA TGTGCCAGCAGCATAAGAGGGGCTAGCGGCCATTATGCACCCGGGGAGCTGTTTTTT.

V and J are TRBV6-5 and TRBJ2-3; TRBD2 matches 9 bases. This CDR3 has 14 residues. The J segment lost 4 bases and the V segment lost 6 bases, leaving 5 bases of the junction unmatched. The germline V gene has CDR1 MNHEY and CDR2 SVGAGI. CDR3 residues: CASRQAGGADTQYF. The CDR3 DNA sequence: TGTGCCAGCAGACAAGCGGGAGGTGCAGATACGCAGTATTTT.

With regard to this clonotype: This clone may be a read error of a much larger clone one base away. The chain uses TRBV11-3 and TRBJ2-2, with D possibly being TRBD1 (6 bases). This CDR3 is built from 17 residues. Germline values: CDR1 SGHNT, CDR2 YENEEA. The DNA of the CDR3 is TGTGCCCGCAGCTCATTTACGGACAGCTCGAACACCGGGGAGCTGTTTTTT. Residues: CARSSFTDSSNTGELFF.

The sample holds many counts of this clonotype. The chain links TRBV29-1 to TRBJ1-1; possibly TRBD1 for D (5 bases). Germline V CDR1 and CDR2: SQVTM, ANQGSEA. The CDR3 has 13 amino acids. V was shortened by 3 bases and J by 5 bases, with 13 bases between the two germline ends. CDR3 in DNA: TGCAGCGTTGACCCCGCGGGGGGAACTGAAGCTTTCTTT. Translating it yields CSVDPAGGTEAFF.

This clonotype appeared a few times. The rearrangement joins TRBV28 to TRBJ2-5; 8 bases align to TRBD2. The CDR3 is 15 amino acids. The germline CDR1 and CDR2 sequences are MDHEN and SYDVKM. The V segment lost 4 bases and the J segment 5 bases; nucleotides outside the gene matches: 9. CDR3 nucleotide sequence: TGTGCCAGCAGTTCCCAAGCGGGAGTGGGTGAGACCCAGTACTTC. It yields the protein CASSSQAGVGETQYF. The full variable domain, rest sourced from reference TRBV28 and TRBJ2-5, is DVKVTQSSRYLVKRTGEKVFLECVQDMDHENMFWYRQDPGLGLRLIYFSYDVKMKEKGDIPEGYSVSREKKERFSLILESASTNQTSMYLCASSSQAGVGETQYFGPGTRLLVL.

This clonotype appeared a few times. This chain connects TRBV28 to TRBJ1-1, with D unresolved. The CDR3 extends over 14 amino acids. Germline loops: CDR1 MDHEN, CDR2 SYDVKM. The V end was cut by 3 bases, the J end by 6 bases, with 14 bases between. The CDR3 nucleotides read TGTGCCAGCAGTTTGCGACCGGGGTATTCTGAAGCTTTCTTT. It codes for CASSLRPGYSEAFF. Drawing the rest from reference TRBV28 and TRBJ1-1, the complete variable domain is DVKVTQSSRYLVKRTGEKVFLECVQDMDHENMFWYRQDPGLGLRLIYFSYDVKMKEKGDIPEGYSVSREKKERFSLILESASTNQTSMYLCASSLRPGYSEAFFGQGTRLTVV.